The 10 T cell receptor beta chains below come from one sample, sequenced in a study of patients and donors after allogeneic stem cell transplantation. TCRdb re-derived calls from the RT-PCR reads in MiXCR, one entry per CDR3 protein. Among about a million distinct CDR3 sequences, approximately 19% were seen once, and the ten largest hold 5% to 7.5%. Sequences were obtained from blood, either unsorted or a sorted T cell fraction (not recorded which). These receptors all come from a human donor who was either an allogeneic HSCT recipient or a stem cell or donor lymphocyte infusion donor (not recorded which). It is not recorded whose cells these are; they may come from a transplant donor.

Only a few counts were recorded for this clonotype. The rearrangement joins TRBV15 to TRBJ2-1; no firm D call. The CDR3 consists of 13 residues. The germline gives CDR1 LNHNV, CDR2 YYDKDF (reference sequence). Trimming removed 1 base from V and 8 bases from J, with 9 bases in between. CDR3 nucleotides: TGTGCCACCAGCAGAGCCAGGTTAGATGAGCAGTTCTTC. Protein product: CATSRARLDEQFF.

The chain links TRBV7-9 to TRBJ2-1, with D possibly TRBD2 on 6 matching bases. Looked up from germline, CDR1 is SEHNR and CDR2 is FQNEAQ (reference sequence). Trimming stripped 2 bases from V and 1 base from J, with 15 bases between. The CDR3 contains 17 residues. Here the CDR3 reads CASSLSGPGISYNEQFF. The CDR3 region has the DNA TGTGCCAGCAGCTTAAGCGGGCCAGGGATATCCTACAATGAGCAGTTCTTC.

This clonotype was counted a few times. The chain uses TRBV3-1 and TRBJ2-5; 9 bases fit TRBD2. With 0 bases clipped from V and 2 bases from J, the junction kept 7 bases outside the gene matches. Germline CDR1 and CDR2: LGHDT and YNNKEL (reference sequence). The CDR3 runs to 17 residues. CDR3 region: CASSQDRVSGGQETQYF. The CDR3 DNA sequence: TGTGCCAGCAGCCAAGATCGTGTTAGCGGGGGACAAGAGACCCAGTACTTC.

CDR3 amino acids: CASSHGLALDTQYF. DNA of the CDR3: TGCGCCAGCAGCCACGGACTAGCTCTCGATACGCAGTATTTT. The chain uses TRBV5-1 and TRBJ2-3, with TRBD2 matching 8 bases. The CDR3 length is 14 residues. Germline V lookup: CDR1 SGHRS, CDR2 YFSETQ. With 4 bases clipped from V and 6 bases from J, the junction kept 7 bases outside the gene matches.

The chain carries TRBV20-1 and TRBJ2-3, with D possibly being TRBD2 (5 bases). Looked up from germline, CDR1 is DFQATT and CDR2 is SNEGSKA (reference sequence). This CDR3 is 15 amino acids long. Trimming took 1 base from V and 8 from J, leaving 19 bases between them. This chain's CDR3 is CSARGALATRATQYF. Written as DNA, the CDR3 is TGCAGTGCTAGAGGGGCCCTAGCTACCCGGGCTACGCAGTATTTT.

In regard to this clonotype: A much larger clone lies one base from this, so it may be a read error. The rearrangement links TRBV6-1 to TRBJ2-2; 7 bases agree with TRBD1. The V gene end was trimmed by 6 bases and the J gene end by 1 base; junction bases not matched to a gene: 2. The length of the CDR3 is 14 residues. CDR1 is MNHNS, CDR2 SASEGT, per germline. The CDR3 protein is CASRWTGNTGELFF. The CDR3 region has the DNA TGTGCCAGCAGATGGACAGGGAACACCGGGGAGCTGTTTTTT.

J is TRBJ2-7 and V is TRBV20-1; D unresolved. Germline V gives CDR1 DFQATT, CDR2 SNEGSKA (reference sequence). The CDR3 covers 13 residues. V lost 3 bases and J lost 2, with 11 bases in between. CDR3: CSASMDATYEQYF. CDR3 nucleotides: TGCAGTGCTAGTATGGACGCTACCTACGAGCAGTACTTC.

The V gene is TRBV11-2, the J gene TRBJ1-6, with D possibly being TRBD1 (5 bases). V was clipped by 4 bases and J by 5 bases, with 6 bases between them. CDR1 is SGHAT, CDR2 FQNNGV, per germline. The CDR3 is made up of 13 amino acids. CDR3 region: CASSSTDNSPLHF. CDR3 DNA sequence: TGTGCCAGCAGCTCGACAGATAATTCACCCCTCCACTTT.

This clonotype was counted ten times or more. This rearrangement joins TRBV12-3 or TRBV12-4 to TRBJ2-5; 12 bases match TRBD2. The CDR3 runs 15 residues. Unmatched junction bases numbered 3, after V lost 2 bases and J lost 5 bases. The CDR3 DNA sequence: TGTGCCAGCAGTTTAAGGCTAGCGGGAGGGGAGACCCAGTACTTC. This gives the protein CASSLRLAGGETQYF.

The chain links TRBV24-1 to TRBJ2-7; 8 bases match TRBD1. The CDR3 covers 12 residues. CDR1 and CDR2 (germline): KGHDR, SFDVKD. V dropped 7 bases and J dropped 6; count of bases not matched to a gene: 4. The chain's CDR3 is CATRDRAGEQYF. CDR3 DNA sequence: TGTGCCACCAGGGACAGGGCCGGCGAGCAGTACTTC.